These 15 T cell receptor beta chains came from one sample sequenced in a study of shared clonotypes between healthy human individuals. Clones were sequenced by immunoSEQ multiplex PCR, and TCRdb holds only the in-frame ones, with some missing. The table lists about 2 million clones, roughly 94% of them singletons. Material for sequencing was naive CD4+ T cells sorted from blood. Subset reported: CD45RA+ positively selected. Source of these receptors: a man in his late teens or twenties in good health.

The V gene is TRBV6-6, the J gene TRBJ1-5; no definite D call. The CDR3 loop spans 14 amino acids. V was pared by 5 bases and J by 2 bases, with 10 bases between. Germline V gene sequence: CDR1 MNHNY, CDR2 SVGAGI (reference sequence). The CDR3 is CASSRSDGNQPQHF. The CDR3 DNA sequence: TGTGCCAGCAGTCGATCAGACGGCAATCAGCCCCAGCATTTT.

With regard to this clone: The same CDR3 also results from other DNA sequences found in this sample. The chain carries TRBV7-2 and TRBJ2-5; 8 nucleotides line up with TRBD2. The germline gives CDR1 SGHTA, CDR2 FQGNSA. V was pared by 1 base and J by 3 bases, with 1 base of the junction left unmatched. The CDR3 is 14 amino acids. CDR3 sequence (DNA): TGTGCCAGCAGCTTAGGACTAGCGAAAGAGACCCAGTACTTC. This sequence encodes CASSLGLAKETQYF. The full variable domain, its missing parts supplied by reference TRBV7-2 and TRBJ2-5, is GAGVSQSPSNKVTEKGKDVELRCDPISGHTALYWYRQSLGQGLEFLIYFQGNSAPDKSGLPSDRFSAERTGGSVSTLTIQRTQQEDSAVYLCASSLGLAKETQYFGPGTRLLVL.

The genes are TRBV9 and TRBJ2-1, with D perhaps given as TRBD1 or TRBD2 (5 bases each). In germline, CDR1 is SGDLS, CDR2 YYNGEE. This CDR3 region has 14 residues. Trimming shortened V by 0 bases and J by 8 bases, and 12 bases separated the two germline ends. As DNA, the CDR3 is TGTGCCAGCAGCGTAGGGGGGACCAAGGATGAGCAGTTCTTC. Protein sequence: CASSVGGTKDEQFF. Based on the CDR3 plus reference TRBV9 and TRBJ2-1, the full variable domain is DSGVTQTPKHLITATGQRVTLRCSPRSGDLSVYWYQQSLDQGLQFLIQYYNGEERAKGNILERFSAQQFPDLHSELNLSSLELGDSALYFCASSVGGTKDEQFFGPGTRLTVL.

This CDR3 reads CASSPVGGANYGYTF. CDR3 in DNA: TGTGCCAGCAGCCCGGTTGGGGGGGCTAACTATGGCTACACCTTC. The rearrangement uses TRBV7-9 and TRBJ1-2; tentative D call: TRBD1 (5 bases). Trimming shortened V by 5 bases and J by 0 bases, and 13 bases separated the two germline ends. The CDR3 sequence is 15 residues long. Germline V lookup: CDR1 SEHNR, CDR2 FQNEAQ (reference sequence).

CDR3 residues: CASSQDTSGGAVDDTQYF. The CDR3 nucleotides are TGCGCCAGCAGCCAAGATACCAGCGGGGGGGCCGTCGACGATACGCAGTATTTT. V and J are TRBV4-1 and TRBJ2-3; TRBD2 aligns across 10 bases. CDR1 and CDR2 from the germline V gene are MGHRA and YSYEKL. Trimming took 0 bases from V and 6 from J; bases not matched to a gene: 12. The CDR3 extends over 18 amino acids.

CDR3: CASSLAGANEKLFF. In DNA, the CDR3 is TGTGCCAGCAGCTTGGCAGGGGCTAATGAAAAACTGTTTTTT. The rearrangement joins TRBV5-4 to TRBJ1-4; D might be TRBD1 (6 bases). The CDR3 loop spans 14 amino acids. Germline V gene sequence: CDR1 SGHNT, CDR2 YYREEE (reference sequence). V lost 0 bases and J lost 3, with 6 bases in between. The full variable domain, completed using reference TRBV5-4 and TRBJ1-4, is ETGVTQSPTHLIKTRGQQVTLRCSSQSGHNTVSWYQQALGQGPQFIFQYYREEENGRGNFPPRFSGLQFPNYSSELNVNALELDDSALYLCASSLAGANEKLFFGSGTQLSVL.

The V gene is TRBV5-5, the J gene TRBJ1-6, with 9 bases identical to TRBD1. J gave up 7 bases and V 4 bases, and 6 bases lay outside the gene matches. This CDR3 contains 15 residues. Germline loops: CDR1 SGHKS, CDR2 YYEKEE (reference sequence). CDR3 in amino acids: CASSPEGQGNSPLHF. The CDR3 coding sequence is TGTGCCAGCAGCCCGGAAGGACAGGGGAATTCACCCCTCCACTTT.

In regard to this clone: The sample holds other DNA sequences that translate to the same CDR3. The gene calls are TRBV11-2 and TRBJ1-6; no clear D gene. The germline gives CDR1 SGHAT, CDR2 FQNNGV. The CDR3 loop spans 15 amino acids. V lost 1 base and J lost 4, with 8 bases in between. CDR3 sequence: CASSLAGIYNSPLHF. The DNA for the CDR3 is TGTGCCAGCAGCTTAGCTGGGATTTATAATTCACCCCTCCACTTT.

The chain combines TRBV6-1 with TRBJ1-5; tentative D call: TRBD1 (6 bases). Germline V gene data show CDR1 as MNHNS and CDR2 as SASEGT. V gave up 1 base and J gave up 2 bases, with 12 bases separating them. This CDR3 is 16 amino acids long. The CDR3 loop reads CASSEGGGAGNQPQHF. The CDR3 DNA reads as TGTGCCAGCAGTGAAGGGGGGGGCGCGGGCAATCAGCCCCAGCATTTT.

V and J are TRBV10-1 and TRBJ1-1; possibly TRBD1 for D (6 bases). CDR1 and CDR2 (germline): WNHNN, SYGVQD (reference sequence). The CDR3 covers 14 residues. V lost 6 bases to trimming and J lost 2 bases, with 13 bases between them. CDR3: CASRVRGGNTEAFF. The DNA of the CDR3 is TGCGCCAGCAGAGTCAGGGGAGGAAACACTGAAGCTTTCTTT.

As regards this clone: Other nucleotide sequences in the sample specify the same CDR3. V is TRBV2 and J is TRBJ1-2; D ambiguous. CDR1 and CDR2 from the germline V gene are SNHLY and FYNNEI. There are 12 residues in the CDR3. Between the trimmed V and J ends, which lost 2 bases and 4 bases, there was a span of 5 bases. As DNA, the CDR3 is TGTGCCAGCAGTGAACAGATCTATGGCTACACCTTC. Translation gives CASSEQIYGYTF.

Concerning this clone: This sample also contains other DNA sequences that code for the same CDR3. The V call is TRBV7-9, the J call TRBJ1-4, with D perhaps TRBD1 (5 bases). Per germline, CDR1 SEHNR and CDR2 FQNEAQ (reference sequence). V dropped 5 bases and J dropped 3 bases, with 10 bases sitting between them. The CDR3 covers 14 residues. CDR3 in amino acids: CASSPDRANEKLFF. CDR3 in DNA: TGTGCCAGCAGCCCTGACAGAGCTAATGAAAAACTGTTTTTT.

The chain links TRBV7-8 to TRBJ2-7, with D unclear. The germline V gene encodes CDR1 SGHVS and CDR2 FQNEAQ. The CDR3 consists of 17 residues. Trimming stripped 0 bases from V and 4 bases from J, with 19 bases between. The CDR3 DNA follows: TGTGCCAGCAGCTTAGCGACGGGTGTACAGACCCCATACGAGCAGTACTTC. Translation: CASSLATGVQTPYEQYF.

The DNA for the CDR3 is TGTGCCGGTTCTGCAGCGGGGCGGAGCTCCTACAATGAGCAGTTCTTC. Its translation: CAGSAAGRSSYNEQFF. The J gene is TRBJ2-1, the V gene TRBV7-9; 7 bases map to TRBD2. The V and J ends lost 11 bases and 0 bases, in that order; junction bases with no gene match: 13. The CDR3 extends over 16 amino acids. Germline loops: CDR1 SEHNR, CDR2 FQNEAQ (reference sequence).

The V gene is TRBV6-1, the J gene TRBJ1-2; 7 bases match TRBD1. Germline V gives CDR1 MNHNS, CDR2 SASEGT. The V segment lost 10 bases and the J segment 0 bases; nucleotides outside the gene matches: 11. The CDR3 spans 15 residues. This CDR3 is CAIQADRASNYGYTF. CDR3 bases: TGTGCCATCCAAGCAGACAGGGCCTCTAACTATGGCTACACCTTC.